A single sample is the source of the 7 T cell receptor beta chains below, sequenced in a study of OX40 agonist ivuxolimab in advanced cancers. Assay: immunoSEQ multiplex PCR; the TCRdb copy retains only in-frame clones and omits some. The sample holds some 100,000 clones, about nine tenths seen once. The sample consisted of CD4+ or CD8+ T cells sorted from blood, taken in a trial of the OX40 agonist ivuxolimab. These receptors were collected from an adult with an advanced solid tumor such as melanoma, head and neck, liver or kidney cancer.

This chain joins TRBV19 and TRBJ1-6; TRBD1 agrees at 8 bases. Trimming at V came to 5 bases and at J to 9 bases, leaving 6 bases not matched to a gene. Germline assignment: CDR1 LNHDA and CDR2 SQIVND (reference sequence). The CDR3 is 14 residues long. CDR3 DNA: TGTGCCAGTAGTTACGGACAGGGTATTTCACCCCTCCACTTT. This codes for CASSYGQGISPLHF.

The chain combines TRBV5-6 with TRBJ1-4; the D is unclear. V was shortened by 0 bases and J by 4 bases, with 7 bases between the two germline ends. The CDR3 is 14 residues long. The germline CDR1 and CDR2 sequences are SGHDT and YYEEEE. The CDR3 coding sequence is TGTGCCAGCAGCTTGGTAGGGATTAATGAAAAACTGTTTTTT. It encodes CASSLVGINEKLFF.

A single count supports this clone. The genes are TRBV4-1 and TRBJ1-4; TRBD1 might be the D (6 bases). This CDR3 is 15 amino acids long. V gave up 0 bases and J gave up 10 bases, with 15 bases separating them. The germline CDR1 and CDR2 sequences are MGHRA and YSYEKL. The CDR3 spells CASSQEGHKDGKLFF. The CDR3 DNA is TGCGCCAGCAGCCAAGAGGGACACAAGGACGGAAAACTGTTTTTT.

This chain joins TRBV27 and TRBJ2-5; 7 bases are a match to TRBD1. The germline CDR1 and CDR2 sequences are MNHEY and SMNVEV (reference sequence). The CDR3 has 17 residues. The V and J ends lost 5 bases and 1 base, in that order; junction bases with no gene match: 13. Written as DNA, the CDR3 is TGTGCCAGCAGTCATAGGAGTTCGGACAGGTCCCAAGAGACCCAGTACTTC. It is translated as CASSHRSSDRSQETQYF.

This chain uses TRBV30 with TRBJ1-3, with D uncertain. Germline assignment: CDR1 GTSNPN and CDR2 SVGIG (reference sequence). The CDR3 sequence is 12 residues long. Trimming left V 4 bases short and J 2 bases short, with 6 bases between. CDR3 coding DNA: TGTGCCTGGACAAGGCCTGGAAACACCATATATTTT. Amino acids: CAWTRPGNTIYF.

This chain links TRBV19 with TRBJ2-1, with 9 bases lining up with TRBD2. The CDR3 consists of 16 residues. J lost 8 bases, V lost 6 bases, and 14 bases had no gene match. Germline loops: CDR1 LNHDA, CDR2 SQIVND (reference sequence). CDR3 residues: CASRGAGGTYIHEQFF. The CDR3 bases are TGTGCCAGTAGGGGAGCGGGGGGAACGTATATCCATGAGCAGTTCTTC. The full variable domain, in which reference TRBV19 and TRBJ2-1 provide the parts outside the CDR3, is DGGITQSPKYLFRKEGQNVTLSCEQNLNHDAMYWYRQDPGQGLRLIYYSQIVNDFQKGDIAEGYSVSREKKESFPLTVTSAQKNPTAFYLCASRGAGGTYIHEQFFGPGTRLTVL.

The rearrangement uses TRBV6-1 and TRBJ2-7; the D is unclear. From germline, CDR1 is MNHNS and CDR2 SASEGT. The CDR3 is 14 residues long. V was cut by 8 bases and J by 0 bases, with 14 bases left in between. The CDR3 nucleotides are TGTGCCAGCGGGGTAGATTCCTACTCCTACGAGCAGTACTTC. Translated: CASGVDSYSYEQYF.